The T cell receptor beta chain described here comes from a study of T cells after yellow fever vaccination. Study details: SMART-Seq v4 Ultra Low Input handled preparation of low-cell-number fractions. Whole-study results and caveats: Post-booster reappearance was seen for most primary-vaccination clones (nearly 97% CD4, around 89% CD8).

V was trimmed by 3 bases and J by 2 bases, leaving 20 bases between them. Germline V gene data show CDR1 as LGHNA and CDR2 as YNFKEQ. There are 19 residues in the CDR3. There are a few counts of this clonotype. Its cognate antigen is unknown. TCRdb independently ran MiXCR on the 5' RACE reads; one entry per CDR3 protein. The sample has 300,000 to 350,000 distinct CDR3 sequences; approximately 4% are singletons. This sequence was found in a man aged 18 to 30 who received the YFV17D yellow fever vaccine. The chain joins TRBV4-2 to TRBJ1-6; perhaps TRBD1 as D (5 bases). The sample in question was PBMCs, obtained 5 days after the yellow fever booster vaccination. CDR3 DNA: TGTGCCAGCAGCCAGGAAACATGGGACGGGGCCCCCTATAATTCACCCCTCCACTTT. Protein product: CASSQETWDGAPYNSPLHF.